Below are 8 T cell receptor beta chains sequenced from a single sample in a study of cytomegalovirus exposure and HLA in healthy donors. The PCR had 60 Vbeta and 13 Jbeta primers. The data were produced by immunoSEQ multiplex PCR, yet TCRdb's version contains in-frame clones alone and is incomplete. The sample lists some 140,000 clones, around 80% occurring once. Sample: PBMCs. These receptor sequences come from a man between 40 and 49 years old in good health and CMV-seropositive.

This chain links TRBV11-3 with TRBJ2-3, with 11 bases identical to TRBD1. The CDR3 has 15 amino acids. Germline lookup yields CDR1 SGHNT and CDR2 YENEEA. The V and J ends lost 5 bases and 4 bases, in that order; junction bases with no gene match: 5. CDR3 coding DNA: TGTGCCAGCAGCCCGGCGGGACAGGGGGCAGATACGCAGTATTTT. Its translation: CASSPAGQGADTQYF.

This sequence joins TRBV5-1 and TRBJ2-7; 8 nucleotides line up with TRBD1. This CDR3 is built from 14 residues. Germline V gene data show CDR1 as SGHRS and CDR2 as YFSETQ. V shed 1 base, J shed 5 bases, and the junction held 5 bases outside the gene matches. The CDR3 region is CASSLQGAINEQYF. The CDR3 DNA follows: TGCGCCAGCAGCTTGCAGGGGGCTATCAACGAGCAGTACTTC.

CDR3 bases: TGTGCCAGCAGCGGGCACAGGGGGTCTTTTCGCTACGAGCAGTACTTC. This codes for CASSGHRGSFRYEQYF. The chain recombines TRBV5-4 with TRBJ2-7; 8 positions match TRBD1. V lost 4 bases, J lost 3 bases, and 12 bases stayed unmatched. The CDR3 sequence is 16 residues long. Germline CDR1 is SGHNT and CDR2 is YYREEE (reference sequence). The full variable domain, its missing parts supplied by reference TRBV5-4 and TRBJ2-7, is ETGVTQSPTHLIKTRGQQVTLRCSSQSGHNTVSWYQQALGQGPQFIFQYYREEENGRGNFPPRFSGLQFPNYSSELNVNALELDDSALYLCASSGHRGSFRYEQYFGPGTRLTVT.

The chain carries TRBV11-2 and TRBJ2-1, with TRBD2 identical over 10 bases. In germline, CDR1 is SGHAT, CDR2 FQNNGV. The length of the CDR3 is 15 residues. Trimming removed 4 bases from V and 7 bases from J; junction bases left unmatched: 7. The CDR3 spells CASSSLAGVMNEQFF. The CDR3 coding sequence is TGTGCCAGCAGCTCCCTAGCGGGAGTGATGAATGAGCAGTTCTTC.

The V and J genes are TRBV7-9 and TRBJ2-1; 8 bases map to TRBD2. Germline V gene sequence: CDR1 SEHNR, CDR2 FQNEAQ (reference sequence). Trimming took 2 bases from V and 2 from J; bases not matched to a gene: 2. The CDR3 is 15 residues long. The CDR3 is CASSLSAGAYNEQFF. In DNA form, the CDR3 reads TGTGCCAGCAGCTTATCAGCGGGAGCCTACAATGAGCAGTTCTTC.

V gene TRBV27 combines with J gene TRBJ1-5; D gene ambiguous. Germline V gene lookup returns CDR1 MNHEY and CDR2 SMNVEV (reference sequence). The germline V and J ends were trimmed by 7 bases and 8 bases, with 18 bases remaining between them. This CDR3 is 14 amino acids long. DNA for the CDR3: TGTGCCAGCAAGGAGGCCAGGAACCTGGAGCCCCAGCATTTT. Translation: CASKEARNLEPQHF.

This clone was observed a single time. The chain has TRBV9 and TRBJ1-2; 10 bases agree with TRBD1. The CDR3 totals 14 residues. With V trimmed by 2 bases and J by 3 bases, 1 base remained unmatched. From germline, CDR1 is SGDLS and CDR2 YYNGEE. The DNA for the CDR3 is TGTGCCAGCAGCGTGACAGGGGGCGACTATGGCTACACCTTC. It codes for CASSVTGGDYGYTF.

CDR3: CASRTGNQPQHF. The DNA of the CDR3 is TGTGCCAGTAGGACAGGGAATCAGCCCCAGCATTTT. The V call is TRBV19, the J call TRBJ1-5, with 7 bases matching TRBD1. Germline values: CDR1 LNHDA, CDR2 SQIVND (reference sequence). The CDR3 has 12 residues. The trim removed 6 bases at V and 4 bases at J, leaving 0 bases unmatched.